These 31 T cell receptor beta chains came from one sample sequenced in a study of beta chain features in type 1 diabetes. Their specific antigens are unknown. Whole-study findings and limits: TCRB CDR3s from Type 1 diabetes patients were moderately but significantly shorter in all four CD4+ subsets.

Reverse transcription of all isolated RNA meant that expressed TCRB transcripts were sequenced. Clones were read by immunoSEQ multiplex PCR, and TCRdb kept only the in-frame ones, dropping some. Seen here are almost 350,000 clones, about a tenth observed once, and the top ten hold around 1%. The sequencing input was central memory CD4+ T cells from blood. The receptors come from a man aged 30-40 years with type 1 diabetes.

This clone was counted only a few times. This CDR3 is CASRKDRDEGYTF. The CDR3 nucleotides are TGTGCCAGCAGAAAGGACAGGGACGAGGGCTACACCTTC. V gene TRBV19 combines with J gene TRBJ1-2; TRBD1 matches 8 bases. CDR1 is LNHDA and CDR2 is SQIVND in the germline V gene (reference sequence). The J segment lost 8 bases and the V segment lost 9 bases, leaving 11 bases of the junction unmatched. CDR3 length: 13 amino acids.

The genes are TRBV5-1 and TRBJ1-5, with TRBD1 as a possible D gene (6 bases). The CDR3 contains 14 residues. V lost 2 bases to trimming and J lost 7 bases, with 13 bases between them. Germline CDR1 is SGHRS and CDR2 is YFSETQ. The CDR3 loop is CASSLQGGEQPQHF. CDR3 DNA: TGCGCCAGCAGCTTACAGGGAGGTGAACAGCCCCAGCATTTT.

This clone showed up just a few times. V and J are TRBV15 and TRBJ2-7, with D unclear. This CDR3 contains 10 residues. The V gene's germline CDR1 is LNHNV and CDR2 YYDKDF (reference sequence). The CDR3 DNA reads TGTGCTGGACGAAGCTACGAGCAGTACTTC. Translation: CAGRSYEQYF.

This chain uses TRBV7-2 with TRBJ1-4, with D perhaps TRBD1 (5 bases). Germline V gene lookup returns CDR1 SGHTA and CDR2 FQGNSA. The CDR3 totals 14 residues. Trimming left V 5 bases short and J 8 bases short, with 15 bases between. The CDR3 DNA follows: TGTGCCAGCAGCGAGGTGGCGGGGCGAGAAAAACTGTTTTTT. This encodes CASSEVAGREKLFF.

The chain combines TRBV7-2 with TRBJ2-3, with D possibly being TRBD2 (6 bases). Trimming took 4 bases from V and 4 from J, leaving 15 bases between them. The CDR3 contains 15 residues. CDR1 and CDR2 (germline): SGHTA, FQGNSA. Written as DNA, the CDR3 is TGTGCCAGCAGCTCTGGCGGGGATCGGGCAGATACGCAGTATTTT. Translated: CASSSGGDRADTQYF. Full variable domain (rest looked up from reference TRBV7-2 and TRBJ2-3): GAGVSQSPSNKVTEKGKDVELRCDPISGHTALYWYRQSLGQGLEFLIYFQGNSAPDKSGLPSDRFSAERTGGSVSTLTIQRTQQEDSAVYLCASSSGGDRADTQYFGPGTRLTVL.

This clone was seen a handful of times. This chain connects TRBV7-2 to TRBJ2-3; D is unresolved. Deletions cut 7 bases from V and 2 bases from J, with 13 bases between. There are 14 residues in the CDR3. Germline V CDR1 and CDR2: SGHTA, FQGNSA. Written as DNA, the CDR3 is TGTGCCAGCACCCTTGGTCCTGCCACAGATACGCAGTATTTT. It yields the protein CASTLGPATDTQYF.

This clone turned up a few times. This chain links TRBV9 with TRBJ1-3; D remains ambiguous. The CDR3 runs to 15 residues. V lost 0 bases and J lost 0, with 7 bases in between. The germline V gene encodes CDR1 SGDLS and CDR2 YYNGEE. The CDR3, as DNA: TGTGCCAGCAGCGTAGCGGCGGACTCTGGAAACACCATATATTTT. Amino acid sequence: CASSVAADSGNTIYF.

The chain carries TRBV4-1 and TRBJ2-1; D ambiguous. This CDR3 is built from 14 residues. Germline V gene sequence: CDR1 MGHRA, CDR2 YSYEKL. Deletions cut 4 bases from V and 4 bases from J, with 11 bases between. The CDR3 nucleotides are TGCGCCAGCAGCCCGGCTCATAGTTACAATGAGCAGTTCTTC. This gives the protein CASSPAHSYNEQFF.

This clone was seen more than once but under ten times. V gene TRBV27 combines with J gene TRBJ2-2; weak D call: TRBD2 (6 bases). From germline, CDR1 is MNHEY and CDR2 SMNVEV (reference sequence). V dropped 10 bases and J dropped 2 bases, with 17 bases sitting between them. The CDR3 totals 15 residues. CDR3 coding DNA: TGTGCCACCGGGAGCTGGCAGTCAAACACCGGGGAGCTGTTTTTT. It specifies CATGSWQSNTGELFF.

The V call is TRBV10-3, the J call TRBJ1-1, with 12 positions matching TRBD1. The CDR3 sequence is 14 residues long. The germline gives CDR1 ENHRY, CDR2 SYGVKD. J was trimmed by 6 bases and V by 11 bases; bases with no gene match: 10. DNA for the CDR3: TGTGCCGCTACGGGACAGGGGGCTATATCTGAAGCTTTCTTT. Its protein is CAATGQGAISEAFF.

In its sample, this clone was seen a few times. This chain uses TRBV19 with TRBJ2-7; either TRBD1 or TRBD2 may fit D (5 bases each). With 5 bases removed from V and 12 bases from J, the gap between germline ends came to 17 bases. The CDR3 runs to 12 residues. Germline CDR1 reads LNHDA; CDR2 reads SQIVND (reference sequence). CDR3: CASSPSGTALYF. CDR3 DNA: TGTGCCAGTAGTCCATCCGGGACGGCCTTGTACTTC.

Ten or more counts support this clone. The chain links TRBV7-2 to TRBJ2-7; the D is unclear. The CDR3 has 15 amino acids. The germline V gene encodes CDR1 SGHTA and CDR2 FQGNSA. Trimming removed 2 bases from V and 2 bases from J, with 13 bases in between. CDR3 in amino acids: CASSLMQQLTYEQYF. The DNA of the CDR3 is TGTGCCAGCAGCTTAATGCAACAGCTTACCTACGAGCAGTACTTC. Filled out from reference TRBV7-2 and TRBJ2-7, the complete variable domain reads GAGVSQSPSNKVTEKGKDVELRCDPISGHTALYWYRQSLGQGLEFLIYFQGNSAPDKSGLPSDRFSAERTGGSVSTLTIQRTQQEDSAVYLCASSLMQQLTYEQYFGPGTRLTVT.

This clone showed up just a few times. The same CDR3 arises from other DNA sequences in this sample as well. V usage is TRBV7-2 and J usage is TRBJ2-3; TRBD1 matches 8 bases. CDR3 length: 15 residues. The germline CDR1 and CDR2 sequences are SGHTA and FQGNSA. V lost 5 bases and J lost 2; bases outside the gene matches: 6. This CDR3 is CASSLDRGATDTQYF. In DNA, the CDR3 is TGTGCCAGCAGCCTAGACAGGGGAGCCACAGATACGCAGTATTTT.

CDR3 region: CASRLSGYNEQFF. In DNA form, the CDR3 reads TGCGCCAGCAGACTCTCTGGGTACAATGAGCAGTTCTTC. The gene calls are TRBV5-1 and TRBJ2-1; no clear D gene. CDR1 and CDR2 (germline): SGHRS, YFSETQ. CDR3 length: 13 amino acids. Trimming took off 5 bases at V and 4 bases at J, with 10 bases between the two ends.

The genes are TRBV6-6 and TRBJ1-4; a weak D match, TRBD1 (6 bases). V shed 6 bases and J shed 4 bases, with 18 bases lying between them. Germline V gene lookup returns CDR1 MNHNY and CDR2 SVGAGI (reference sequence). The CDR3 sequence is 16 residues long. The CDR3 here is CASSSGQSFFNEKLFF. The CDR3 DNA sequence: TGTGCCAGCAGCTCTGGACAGTCCTTTTTTAATGAAAAACTGTTTTTT.

This clone has a handful of counts. J is TRBJ2-7 and V is TRBV2; 8 nucleotides line up with TRBD2. Germline V gene sequence: CDR1 SNHLY, CDR2 FYNNEI. The V and J ends lost 1 base and 0 bases, in that order; junction bases with no gene match: 11. The CDR3 is made up of 18 amino acids. CDR3 nucleotides: TGTGCCAGCAGTGAAGACCGGATTAGCGGGGCGAACTCCTACGAGCAGTACTTC. Its protein is CASSEDRISGANSYEQYF.

In regard to this clone: Given the absence of the conserved phenylalanine or tryptophan at the CDR3 end, a read error is likely. It is unclear where the CDR3 begins or ends on the DNA, so no DNA is shown, and the CDR3 is as TCRdb lists it. The gene calls are TRBV27 and TRBJ2-7; the D call of TRBD1 is as the table states it, not checked on the DNA. The germline CDR1 and CDR2 sequences are MNHEY and SMNVEV (reference sequence). The CDR3 region is 8 residues in length, termini included. The CDR3 loop is CASSRTCS.

The V and J genes are TRBV28 and TRBJ2-5; the D gene could be TRBD1 or TRBD2 (6 bases each). CDR1 is MDHEN and CDR2 is SYDVKM in the germline V gene. CDR3 length: 14 residues. V was pared by 4 bases and J by 3 bases, with 12 bases between. The CDR3 coding sequence is TGTGCCAGCAGTTCACAGGGACTGGAAGAGACCCAGTACTTC. Protein: CASSSQGLEETQYF.

This clone was counted a few times. This chain connects TRBV5-1 to TRBJ2-1; unclear D gene. The CDR3 has 14 residues. CDR1 SGHRS and CDR2 YFSETQ come from the germline V gene. V was shortened by 5 bases and J by 9 bases, with 18 bases between the two germline ends. CDR3 residues: CASRDTVTTREQFF. The CDR3, as DNA: TGCGCCAGCAGGGATACAGTAACGACGCGTGAGCAGTTCTTC. The full variable domain, in which reference TRBV5-1 and TRBJ2-1 provide the parts outside the CDR3, is KAGVTQTPRYLIKTRGQQVTLSCSPISGHRSVSWYQQTPGQGLQFLFEYFSETQRNKGNFPGRFSGRQFSNSRSEMNVSTLELGDSALYLCASRDTVTTREQFFGPGTRLTVL.

This clone has a handful of counts. The rearrangement uses TRBV5-4 and TRBJ2-7, with TRBD2 matching over 8 bases. V lost 0 bases, J lost 5 bases, and 7 bases stayed unmatched. Germline V lookup: CDR1 SGHNT, CDR2 YYREEE (reference sequence). The CDR3 runs to 15 residues. The CDR3 bases are TGTGCCAGCAGCTTGGGCGGGGGGCTGAGGCACGAGCAGTACTTC. Translating gives CASSLGGGLRHEQYF.

This clone has only a few counts. The chain employs TRBV28 and TRBJ2-7; possibly TRBD1 for D (5 bases). The CDR3 covers 16 residues. With 8 bases removed from V and 9 bases from J, the gap between germline ends came to 29 bases. Germline CDR1 reads MDHEN; CDR2 reads SYDVKM. The CDR3 nucleotides are TGTGCCAGCGTAAACCCGGGCGTAGGGGAAATACGAGGGCAGTACTTC. Encoded protein: CASVNPGVGEIRGQYF.

Only a few counts were recorded for this clone. The gene calls are TRBV7-2 and TRBJ2-5; 10 bases are a match to TRBD2. The CDR3 covers 15 residues. The J segment lost 4 bases and the V segment lost 0 bases, leaving 2 bases of the junction unmatched. Germline-derived CDR1 and CDR2 are SGHTA and FQGNSA. The CDR3 DNA reads as TGTGCCAGCAGCTTAGCGGTAGCGGGGGGAGAGACCCAGTACTTC. It is translated as CASSLAVAGGETQYF.

Concerning this clone itself: At one end the junction does not follow the germline gene, possibly because of a read error. The chain recombines TRBV30 with TRBJ2-2; 10 bases align to TRBD1. CDR1 and CDR2 (germline): GTSNPN, SVGIG (reference sequence). The CDR3 sequence is 16 residues long. The CDR3 loop reads CAWSPRQGAKTGELFF. CDR3 nucleotide sequence: TGTGCCTGGAGTCCTCGACAGGGGGCGAAGACCGGGGAGCTGTTTTTT.

Written as DNA, the CDR3 is TGTGCCAGCAGCCTCAACAGGGTCCCCTACGAGCAGTACTTC. It is translated as CASSLNRVPYEQYF. The rearrangement links TRBV6-6 to TRBJ2-7; the D gene is possibly TRBD1 (6 bases). The germline gives CDR1 MNHNY, CDR2 SVGAGI (reference sequence). The CDR3 consists of 14 residues. V gave up 6 bases and J gave up 2 bases, with 14 bases separating them.

This chain joins TRBV7-8 and TRBJ1-1; 7 nucleotides line up with TRBD1. The germline gives CDR1 SGHVS, CDR2 FQNEAQ. The CDR3 runs to 13 residues. Losses at the gene ends were 6 bases for V and 7 bases for J; bases not matched to a gene: 8. The CDR3 DNA is TGTGCCAGCAGTTATACAGGGGCGGGTGAAGCTTTCTTT. It is translated as CASSYTGAGEAFF.

This chain joins TRBV7-2 and TRBJ2-1; D not resolved. The V end lost 1 base, the J end lost 9 bases, and 10 bases lay between the germline ends. The CDR3 has 13 residues. In germline, CDR1 is SGHTA, CDR2 FQGNSA. The CDR3 nucleotides are TGTGCCAGCAGCTTAGGGTTGGGTCGTGAGCAGTTCTTC. Encoded protein: CASSLGLGREQFF. The full variable domain, completed using reference TRBV7-2 and TRBJ2-1, is GAGVSQSPSNKVTEKGKDVELRCDPISGHTALYWYRQSLGQGLEFLIYFQGNSAPDKSGLPSDRFSAERTGGSVSTLTIQRTQQEDSAVYLCASSLGLGREQFFGPGTRLTVL.

The chain employs TRBV6-1 and TRBJ2-5, with a weak D call TRBD2 (7 bases). Germline lookup yields CDR1 MNHNS and CDR2 SASEGT. V was pared by 4 bases and J by 5 bases, with 14 bases between. The CDR3 is 14 amino acids. CDR3 coding DNA: TGTGCCAGCAGTGGAGGGCGGGGGCTGGAGACCCAGTACTTC. Encoded protein: CASSGGRGLETQYF.

The V call is TRBV4-3, the J call TRBJ2-4; D gene unclear. Germline CDR1 is LGHNA and CDR2 is YSLEER. The V end was cut by 1 base, the J end by 1 base, with 11 bases between. The CDR3 length is 16 residues. The CDR3 sequence is CASSQGRVNAKNIQYF. The CDR3 region has the DNA TGCGCCAGCAGCCAAGGACGGGTCAATGCCAAAAACATTCAGTACTTC.

This clone has a handful of counts. V gene TRBV6-5 combines with J gene TRBJ2-2, with 8 bases aligning to TRBD1. Germline CDR1 MNHEY, CDR2 SVGAGI. J gave up 8 bases and V 5 bases, and 4 bases lay outside the gene matches. The CDR3 covers 13 residues. The CDR3 nucleotides are TGTGCCAGCAGTCCACGACAGGGGGGGGAGCTGTTTTTT. Translated: CASSPRQGGELFF.

This clone has just a few counts. This chain links TRBV7-9 with TRBJ1-2; no reliable D call. Germline CDR1 reads SEHNR; CDR2 reads FQNEAQ (reference sequence). The V and J ends lost 1 base and 4 bases respectively, with 7 bases between them. The CDR3 contains 13 residues. The CDR3 loop is CASSLEEIYGYTF. CDR3 coding DNA: TGTGCCAGCAGCTTAGAAGAAATCTATGGCTACACCTTC.

This clone was picked up many times. The chain has TRBV29-1 and TRBJ1-2; D call uncertain. Trimming stripped 6 bases from V and 4 bases from J, with 12 bases between. Germline CDR1 and CDR2: SQVTM and ANQGSEA. The CDR3 is 12 amino acids. DNA for the CDR3: TGCAGCGTCGCGGACCTAGGCTATGGCTACACCTTC. Its translation is CSVADLGYGYTF.